What follows are 22 T cell receptor beta chains derived from one specimen sequenced in a study of T-cell memory formation after mild COVID-19. TCRdb re-derived calls from the 5' RACE reads in MiXCR, one entry per CDR3 protein. This sample yields roughly 13,000 distinct CDR3 sequences, of which roughly a fifth are seen a single time; roughly 49% belongs to the top ten. Material for sequencing was PBMCs or a T cell subset sorted from them (not recorded which). The receptors were gathered from an adult woman who had mild COVID-19 (a few samples of this study predate the infection). Cell type and time point are not known.

This clonotype was detected many times. V gene TRBV9 combines with J gene TRBJ2-7; TRBD1 or TRBD2 may be the D gene (5 bases each). V lost 0 bases to trimming and J lost 0 bases, with 13 bases between them. This CDR3 is 16 amino acids long. CDR1 and CDR2 (germline): SGDLS, YYNGEE. CDR3 in DNA: TGTGCCAGCAGCGTAGGGGACGACTCGAGCTCCTACGAGCAGTACTTC. Amino acids: CASSVGDDSSSYEQYF.

This clonotype was seen ten or more times. CDR3 protein: CGGPTGGTDTQYF. The CDR3 DNA follows: TGTGGGGGACCAACAGGCGGAACAGATACGCAGTATTTT. This sequence joins TRBV21-1 and TRBJ2-3; the table gives TRBD1 as D, unverified against the DNA. TRBV21-1 is marked as a pseudogene. CDR3 length: 13 residues.

The sample holds many counts of this clonotype. The J gene is TRBJ2-1, the V gene TRBV7-9, with 14 nucleotides matching TRBD2. The CDR3 is 17 residues long. Germline values: CDR1 SEHNR, CDR2 FQNEAQ (reference sequence). With V trimmed by 4 bases and J by 4 bases, 6 bases remained unmatched. DNA for the CDR3: TGTGCCAGCAGCTCGGGACTAGCGGGGGCCCCATACAATGAGCAGTTCTTC. Amino acid sequence: CASSSGLAGAPYNEQFF.

This clonotype appeared many times. This chain uses TRBV3-1 with TRBJ1-1; TRBD1 is a possible D gene (6 bases). The CDR3 has 11 residues. The germline gives CDR1 LGHDT, CDR2 YNNKEL (reference sequence). V was shortened by 5 bases and J by 6 bases, with 7 bases between the two germline ends. CDR3 loop: CASSYRAEAFF. DNA for the CDR3: TGTGCCAGCAGCTACAGGGCTGAAGCTTTCTTT. Drawing the rest from reference TRBV3-1 and TRBJ1-1, the complete variable domain is DTAVSQTPKYLVTQMGNDKSIKCEQNLGHDTMYWYKQDSKKFLKIMFSYNNKELIINETVPNRFSPKSPDKAHLNLHINSLELGDSAVYFCASSYRAEAFFGQGTRLTVV.

This clonotype was seen repeatedly, ten times or more. The chain uses TRBV29-1 and TRBJ2-5; 8 nucleotides match TRBD2. This CDR3 is built from 14 residues. Germline values: CDR1 SQVTM, CDR2 ANQGSEA. V was clipped by 3 bases and J by 1 base; unmatched bases: 4. The CDR3 DNA sequence: TGCAGCGTTGACGGGGGGGGCCCCCAAGAGACCCAGTACTTC. Protein product: CSVDGGGPQETQYF.

This clonotype has a count of ten or more. The rearrangement links TRBV15 to TRBJ2-3; 12 nucleotides align to TRBD2. The CDR3 is made up of 15 amino acids. The V segment lost 1 base and the J segment 5 bases; nucleotides outside the gene matches: 1. Germline V lookup: CDR1 LNHNV, CDR2 YYDKDF (reference sequence). DNA for the CDR3: TGTGCCACCAGCAGAGGACTAGCGGGAGTAGATACGCAGTATTTT. Amino acid sequence: CATSRGLAGVDTQYF.

This clonotype was counted at least ten times. The rearrangement uses TRBV20-1 and TRBJ2-7; 8 bases are a match to TRBD2. V shed 0 bases and J 2 bases; nucleotides not matched to a gene: 9. The CDR3 loop spans 16 amino acids. Germline CDR1 and CDR2: DFQATT and SNEGSKA (reference sequence). This CDR3 is CSARDPASGSTYEQYF. CDR3 sequence (DNA): TGCAGTGCTAGAGATCCGGCTAGCGGGTCGACCTACGAGCAGTACTTC.

In its sample, this clonotype was seen many times. An end of the junction differs from the germline gene, which may be a read error. V usage is TRBV7-9 and J usage is TRBJ1-2; D is ambiguous. Germline V lookup: CDR1 SEHNR, CDR2 FQNEAQ (reference sequence). The CDR3 runs 13 residues. CDR3: CASSLDPLMSYSF. The CDR3 nucleotides are TGTGCCAGCAGCTTGGATCCTTTAATGAGCTACTCCTTC.

The chain uses TRBV5-1 and TRBJ2-3; D remains ambiguous. Trimming took off 3 bases at V and 6 bases at J, with 11 bases between the two ends. The CDR3 spans 13 residues. Germline assignment: CDR1 SGHRS and CDR2 YFSETQ. CDR3 protein: CASSSEAVDTQYF. The DNA for the CDR3 is TGCGCCAGCAGCTCCGAAGCCGTGGATACGCAGTATTTT.

The count of this clonotype is one. The V gene is TRBV12-3 or TRBV12-4, the J gene TRBJ1-1, with D maybe TRBD1 (5 bases). This CDR3 has 16 residues. V lost 3 bases, J lost 4 bases, and 18 bases lay in between. CDR3 sequence: CASSLQAQGYGTEAFF. In DNA form, the CDR3 reads TGTGCCAGCAGTTTGCAGGCTCAGGGATACGGCACTGAAGCTTTCTTT.

This clonotype was seen ten or more times. The genes are TRBV28 and TRBJ2-7; 7 bases fit TRBD1. Germline V gene sequence: CDR1 MDHEN, CDR2 SYDVKM. The CDR3 is 15 amino acids. J gave up 1 base and V 4 bases, and 7 bases lay outside the gene matches. CDR3 sequence: CASSWGQLGSYEQYF. In DNA form, the CDR3 reads TGTGCCAGCAGTTGGGGACAGCTTGGGTCCTACGAGCAGTACTTC.

There are many counts of this clonotype. The chain joins TRBV7-2 to TRBJ2-3; maybe TRBD2 (6 bases). The CDR3 is 16 amino acids. Germline V gene lookup returns CDR1 SGHTA and CDR2 FQGNSA. V was cut by 5 bases and J by 5 bases, with 20 bases left in between. The CDR3 sequence: CASSLTSLVPEDTQYF. The DNA of the CDR3 is TGTGCCAGCAGCCTCACTAGCCTCGTACCCGAAGATACGCAGTATTTT.

This clonotype appeared many times. The gene calls are TRBV30 and TRBJ2-2, with D uncertain. Trimming stripped 1 base from V and 4 bases from J, with 10 bases between. The germline gives CDR1 GTSNPN, CDR2 SVGIG (reference sequence). This CDR3 has 14 residues. CDR3 DNA sequence: TGTGCCTGGAGTGGTACTCCCCTCACCGGGGAGCTGTTTTTT. The encoded protein is CAWSGTPLTGELFF.

This clonotype was found many times. The chain has TRBV3-1 and TRBJ2-1; TRBD2 agrees at 12 bases. CDR1 and CDR2 from the germline V gene are LGHDT and YNNKEL (reference sequence). V gave up 3 bases and J gave up 6 bases; unmatched junction bases: 12. The CDR3 has 18 amino acids. This chain's CDR3 is CASSHSNLRLAGVNEQFF. CDR3 nucleotides: TGTGCCAGCAGCCACTCCAACCTTCGACTAGCGGGAGTCAATGAGCAGTTCTTC.

This clonotype counts as medium-sized. The rearrangement links TRBV2 to TRBJ2-7; D might be TRBD2 (6 bases). CDR1 and CDR2 (germline): SNHLY, FYNNEI. This CDR3 is 13 amino acids long. V gave up 6 bases and J gave up 4 bases, with 13 bases separating them. The CDR3 here is CASSGGVSYEQYF. The CDR3 coding sequence is TGTGCCAGCAGCGGAGGGGTCTCTTACGAGCAGTACTTC. Full variable domain (rest looked up from reference TRBV2 and TRBJ2-7): EPEVTQTPSHQVTQMGQEVILRCVPISNHLYFYWYRQILGQKVEFLVSFYNNEISEKSEIFDDQFSVERPDGSNFTLKIRSTKLEDSAMYFCASSGGVSYEQYFGPGTRLTVT.

This clonotype was found many times. V usage is TRBV29-1 and J usage is TRBJ2-7; 13 bases map to TRBD2. V shed 6 bases, J shed 5 bases, and the junction held 7 bases outside the gene matches. Germline V gene sequence: CDR1 SQVTM, CDR2 ANQGSEA. There are 14 residues in the CDR3. In DNA form, the CDR3 reads TGCAGCGTCCGGACTAGCGGGAGTAGCGACGAGCAGTACTTC. This codes for CSVRTSGSSDEQYF.

The chain couples TRBV12-3 or TRBV12-4 to TRBJ2-3; perhaps TRBD1 as D (5 bases). Trimming stripped 5 bases from V and 1 base from J, with 16 bases between. The CDR3 is 16 residues long. CDR3 sequence (DNA): TGTGCCAGCAGTAACCAGAAGAAAGGGGGCACAGATACGCAGTATTTT. Translating gives CASSNQKKGGTDTQYF.

This clonotype occurred many times. The V call is TRBV7-2, the J call TRBJ1-2, with D uncertain. The V gene lost 2 bases and the J gene lost 6 bases, with 13 bases spanning the gap. Germline V gene data show CDR1 as SGHTA and CDR2 as FQGNSA. This CDR3 spans 14 amino acids. CDR3 in amino acids: CASSLNRGGHGYTF. The CDR3, as DNA: TGTGCCAGCAGCTTAAACCGTGGCGGACATGGCTACACCTTC.

This clonotype was detected only a few times. This chain connects TRBV7-2 to TRBJ1-6; D gene uncertain. Germline V gives CDR1 SGHTA, CDR2 FQGNSA. V was cut by 4 bases and J by 8 bases, with 12 bases left in between. The CDR3 contains 14 residues. The CDR3 protein is CASSSQAGDSPLHF. The CDR3 DNA follows: TGTGCCAGCAGCTCCCAGGCCGGGGATTCACCCCTCCACTTT.

This clonotype occurred many times. The rearrangement links TRBV7-8 to TRBJ2-1; 8 bases are shared with TRBD2. The CDR3 loop spans 15 amino acids. V lost 6 bases and J lost 7; bases outside the gene matches: 11. The germline V gene has CDR1 SGHVS and CDR2 FQNEAQ. The CDR3 DNA reads TGTGCCAGCAGAAACGCGCCCGGGACTAGTAATGAGCAGTTCTTC. Encoded protein: CASRNAPGTSNEQFF.

The rearrangement uses TRBV7-8 and TRBJ2-7; tentative D call: TRBD1 (5 bases). In germline, CDR1 is SGHVS, CDR2 FQNEAQ. V dropped 3 bases and J dropped 6 bases, with 18 bases sitting between them. This CDR3 contains 15 residues. The CDR3 sequence is CASSFSQGLVPEQYF. CDR3 DNA: TGTGCCAGCAGCTTTTCTCAGGGATTGGTGCCCGAGCAGTACTTC. The full variable domain, in which reference TRBV7-8 and TRBJ2-7 provide the parts outside the CDR3, is GAGVSQSPRYKVAKRGQDVALRCDPISGHVSLFWYQQALGQGPEFLTYFQNEAQLDKSGLPSDRFFAERPEGSVSTLKIQRTQQEDSAVYLCASSFSQGLVPEQYFGPGTRLTVT.

This clonotype has at least ten counts. V gene TRBV24-1 combines with J gene TRBJ2-2, with D unresolved. The CDR3 is made up of 13 amino acids. Trimming removed 4 bases at V and 5 bases at J, with 7 bases between. The germline V gene encodes CDR1 KGHDR and CDR2 SFDVKD. The CDR3 DNA sequence: TGTGCCACCAGTGAGAGTCGGACCGGGGAGCTGTTTTTT. Translated, it gives CATSESRTGELFF.